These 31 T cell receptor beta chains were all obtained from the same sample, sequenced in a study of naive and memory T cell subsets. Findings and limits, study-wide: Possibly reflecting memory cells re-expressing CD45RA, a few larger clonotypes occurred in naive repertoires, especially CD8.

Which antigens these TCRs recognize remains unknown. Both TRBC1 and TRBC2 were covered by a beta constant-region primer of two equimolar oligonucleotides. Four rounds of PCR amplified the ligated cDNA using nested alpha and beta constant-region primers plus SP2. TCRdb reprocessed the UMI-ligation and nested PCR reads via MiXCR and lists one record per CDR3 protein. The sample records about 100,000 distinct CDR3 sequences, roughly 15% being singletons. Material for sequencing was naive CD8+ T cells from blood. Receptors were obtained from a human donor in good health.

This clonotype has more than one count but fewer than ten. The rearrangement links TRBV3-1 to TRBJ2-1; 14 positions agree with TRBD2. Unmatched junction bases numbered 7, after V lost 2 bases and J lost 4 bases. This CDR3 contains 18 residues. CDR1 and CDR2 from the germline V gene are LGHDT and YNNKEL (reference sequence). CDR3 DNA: TGTGCCAGCAGCCAATCCAGACTAGCGGGGGGGCTTTACAATGAGCAGTTCTTC. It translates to CASSQSRLAGGLYNEQFF.

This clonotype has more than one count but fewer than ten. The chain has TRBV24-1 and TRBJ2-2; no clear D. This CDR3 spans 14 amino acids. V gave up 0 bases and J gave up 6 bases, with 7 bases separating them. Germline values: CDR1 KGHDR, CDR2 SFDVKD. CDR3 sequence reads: CATSDLEYAGELFF. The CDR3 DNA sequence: TGTGCCACCAGTGATTTGGAGTACGCCGGGGAGCTGTTTTTT.

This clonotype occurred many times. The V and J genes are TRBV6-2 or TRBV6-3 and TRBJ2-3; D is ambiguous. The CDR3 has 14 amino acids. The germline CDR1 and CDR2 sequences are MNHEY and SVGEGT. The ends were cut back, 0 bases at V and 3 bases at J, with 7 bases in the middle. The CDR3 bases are TGTGCCAGCAGTTACTCATGGGGTACAGATACGCAGTATTTT. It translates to CASSYSWGTDTQYF.

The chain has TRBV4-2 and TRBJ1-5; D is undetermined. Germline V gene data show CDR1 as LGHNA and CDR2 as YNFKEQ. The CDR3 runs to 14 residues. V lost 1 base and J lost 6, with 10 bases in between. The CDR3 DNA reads TGTGCCAGCAGCCAAGGCGGGTCATTTCAGCCCCAGCATTTT. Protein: CASSQGGSFQPQHF.

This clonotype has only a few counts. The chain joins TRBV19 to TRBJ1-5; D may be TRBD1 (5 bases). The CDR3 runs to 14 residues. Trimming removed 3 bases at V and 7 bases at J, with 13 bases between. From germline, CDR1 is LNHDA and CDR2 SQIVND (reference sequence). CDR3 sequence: CASSIPRDGQPQHF. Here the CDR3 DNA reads TGTGCCAGTAGTATCCCCAGGGACGGCCAGCCCCAGCATTTT.

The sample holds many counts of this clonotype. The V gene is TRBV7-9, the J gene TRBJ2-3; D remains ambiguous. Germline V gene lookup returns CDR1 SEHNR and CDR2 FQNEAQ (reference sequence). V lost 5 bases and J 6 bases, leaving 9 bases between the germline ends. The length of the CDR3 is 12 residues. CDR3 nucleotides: TGTGCCAGCAGCGCAGGCCGCGATACGCAGTATTTT. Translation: CASSAGRDTQYF.

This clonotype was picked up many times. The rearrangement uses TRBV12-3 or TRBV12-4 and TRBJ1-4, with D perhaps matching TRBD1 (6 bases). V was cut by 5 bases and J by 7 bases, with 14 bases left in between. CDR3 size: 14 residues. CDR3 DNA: TGTGCCAGCAGTCCCAGGGGTGAGGGTGAAAAACTGTTTTTT. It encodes CASSPRGEGEKLFF.

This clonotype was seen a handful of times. Written as DNA, the CDR3 is TGCAGTGCTTATCGGGGGCAGGCTAATGAAAAACTGTTTTTT. This sequence encodes CSAYRGQANEKLFF. The chain links TRBV20-1 to TRBJ1-4, with D tentatively TRBD1 (6 bases). Deletions cut 5 bases from V and 3 bases from J, with 13 bases between. Germline values: CDR1 DFQATT, CDR2 SNEGSKA (reference sequence). CDR3 size: 14 residues.

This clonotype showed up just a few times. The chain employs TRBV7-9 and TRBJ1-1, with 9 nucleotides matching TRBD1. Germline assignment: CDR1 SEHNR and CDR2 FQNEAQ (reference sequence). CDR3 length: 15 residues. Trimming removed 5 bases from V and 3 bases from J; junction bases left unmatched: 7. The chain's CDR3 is CASSTRTGADTEAFF. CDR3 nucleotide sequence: TGTGCCAGCAGCACCAGGACAGGGGCGGACACTGAAGCTTTCTTT.

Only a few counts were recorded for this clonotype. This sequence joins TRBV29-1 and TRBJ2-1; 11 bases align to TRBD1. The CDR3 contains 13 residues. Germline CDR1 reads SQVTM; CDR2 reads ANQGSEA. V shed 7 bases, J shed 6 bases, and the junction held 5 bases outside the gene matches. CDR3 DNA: TGCAGCGCACGGGACAGGGGGGGCAATGAGCAGTTCTTC. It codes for CSARDRGGNEQFF.

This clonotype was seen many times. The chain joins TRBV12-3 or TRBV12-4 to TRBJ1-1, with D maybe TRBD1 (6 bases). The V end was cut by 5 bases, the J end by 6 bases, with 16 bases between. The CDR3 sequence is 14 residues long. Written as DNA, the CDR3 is TGTGCCAGCAGTCTTTCAGGGGACTGGGCTGAAGCTTTCTTT. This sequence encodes CASSLSGDWAEAFF.

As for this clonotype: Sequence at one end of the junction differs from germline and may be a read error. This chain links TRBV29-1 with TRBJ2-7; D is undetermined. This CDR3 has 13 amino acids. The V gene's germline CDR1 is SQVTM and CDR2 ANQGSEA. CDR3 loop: CSVILQHSHEQYF. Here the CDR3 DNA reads TGCAGCGTTATTCTACAGCACTCCCACGAGCAGTACTTC.

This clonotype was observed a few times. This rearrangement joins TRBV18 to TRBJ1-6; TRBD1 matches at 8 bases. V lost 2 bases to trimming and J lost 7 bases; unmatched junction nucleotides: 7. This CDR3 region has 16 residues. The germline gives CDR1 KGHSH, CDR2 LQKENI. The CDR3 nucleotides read TGTGCCAGCTCACCAGGGACAGGTGCCTCCAATTCACCCCTCCACTTT. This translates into CASSPGTGASNSPLHF.

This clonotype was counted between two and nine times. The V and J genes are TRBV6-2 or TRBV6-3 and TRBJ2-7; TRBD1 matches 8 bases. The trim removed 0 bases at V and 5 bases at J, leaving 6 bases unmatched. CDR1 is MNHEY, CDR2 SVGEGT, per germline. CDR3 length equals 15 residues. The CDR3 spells CASSYSPGTGDEQYF. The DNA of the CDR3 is TGTGCCAGCAGTTACTCCCCCGGGACAGGTGACGAGCAGTACTTC.

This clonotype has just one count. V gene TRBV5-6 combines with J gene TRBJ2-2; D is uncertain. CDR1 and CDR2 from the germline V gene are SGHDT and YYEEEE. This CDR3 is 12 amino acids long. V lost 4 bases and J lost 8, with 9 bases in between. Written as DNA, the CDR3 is TGTGCCAGCAGCCATCCGGCTGGGGAGCTGTTTTTT. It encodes CASSHPAGELFF.

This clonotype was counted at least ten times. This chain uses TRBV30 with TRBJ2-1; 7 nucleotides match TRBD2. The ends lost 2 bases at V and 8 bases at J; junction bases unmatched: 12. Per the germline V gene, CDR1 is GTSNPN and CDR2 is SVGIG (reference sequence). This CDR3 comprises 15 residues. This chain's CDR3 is CAWSRMAGVEDEQFF. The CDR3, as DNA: TGTGCCTGGAGTAGGATGGCGGGAGTAGAGGATGAGCAGTTCTTC.

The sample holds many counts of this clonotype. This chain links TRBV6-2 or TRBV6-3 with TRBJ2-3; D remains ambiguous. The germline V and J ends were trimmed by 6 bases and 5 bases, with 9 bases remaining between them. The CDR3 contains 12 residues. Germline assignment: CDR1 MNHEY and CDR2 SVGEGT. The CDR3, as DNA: TGTGCCAGCAGATCGAAGGGAGATACGCAGTATTTT. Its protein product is CASRSKGDTQYF.

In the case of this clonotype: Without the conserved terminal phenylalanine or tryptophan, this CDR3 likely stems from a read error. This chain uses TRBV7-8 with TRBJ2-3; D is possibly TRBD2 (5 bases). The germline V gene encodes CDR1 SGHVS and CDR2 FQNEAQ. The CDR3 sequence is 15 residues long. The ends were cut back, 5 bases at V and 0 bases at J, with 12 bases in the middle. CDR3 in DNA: TGTGCCAGCAGCCGCTCGGGATTAAGCACAGATACGCAGTATCTT. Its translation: CASSRSGLSTDTQYL.

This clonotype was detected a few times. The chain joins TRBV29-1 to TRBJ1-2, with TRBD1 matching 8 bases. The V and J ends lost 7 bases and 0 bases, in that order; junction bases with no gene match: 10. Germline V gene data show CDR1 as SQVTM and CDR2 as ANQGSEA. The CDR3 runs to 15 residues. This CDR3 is CSAPGQDAANYGYTF. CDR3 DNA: TGCAGCGCCCCGGGACAGGATGCCGCTAACTATGGCTACACCTTC.

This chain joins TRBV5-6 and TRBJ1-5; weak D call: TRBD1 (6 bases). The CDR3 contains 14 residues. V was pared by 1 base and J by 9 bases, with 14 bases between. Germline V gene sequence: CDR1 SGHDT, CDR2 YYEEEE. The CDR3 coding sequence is TGTGCCAGCAGCTTGAGTGGGGGCGTCGGGCCCCAGCATTTT. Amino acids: CASSLSGGVGPQHF.

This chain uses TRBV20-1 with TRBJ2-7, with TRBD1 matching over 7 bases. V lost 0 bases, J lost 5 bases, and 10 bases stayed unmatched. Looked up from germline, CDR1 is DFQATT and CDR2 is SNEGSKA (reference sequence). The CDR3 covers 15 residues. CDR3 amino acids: CSAREFGTAMDEQYF. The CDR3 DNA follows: TGCAGTGCTAGAGAGTTCGGGACAGCTATGGACGAGCAGTACTTC.

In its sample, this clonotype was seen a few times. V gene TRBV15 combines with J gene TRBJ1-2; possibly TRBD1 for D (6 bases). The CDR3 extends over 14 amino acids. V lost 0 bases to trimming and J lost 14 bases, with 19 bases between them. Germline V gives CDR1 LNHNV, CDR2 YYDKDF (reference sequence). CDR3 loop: CATSRDLDRQSFTF. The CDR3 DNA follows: TGTGCCACCAGCAGAGATCTCGACAGGCAATCGTTTACCTTC.

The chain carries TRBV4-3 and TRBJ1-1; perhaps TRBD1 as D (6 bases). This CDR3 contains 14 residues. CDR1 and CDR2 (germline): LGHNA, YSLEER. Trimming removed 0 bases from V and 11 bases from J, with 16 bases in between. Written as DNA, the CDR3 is TGCGCCAGCAGCCAAGATGGCGGGGGGCGAGATGCTTTCTTT. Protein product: CASSQDGGGRDAFF.

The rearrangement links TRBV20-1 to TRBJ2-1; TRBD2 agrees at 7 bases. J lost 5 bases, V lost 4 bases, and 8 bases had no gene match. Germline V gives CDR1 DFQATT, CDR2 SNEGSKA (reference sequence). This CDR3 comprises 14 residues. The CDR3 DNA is TGCAGTGCTAAGACTAGCCTTGCCGACAATGAGCAGTTCTTC. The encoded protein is CSAKTSLADNEQFF.

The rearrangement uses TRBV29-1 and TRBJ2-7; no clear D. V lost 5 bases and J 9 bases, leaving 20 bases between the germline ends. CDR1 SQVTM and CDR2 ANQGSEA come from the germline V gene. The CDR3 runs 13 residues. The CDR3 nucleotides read TGCAGCGTTACCTGGACCGATCTACGAGTGCAGTACTTC. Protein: CSVTWTDLRVQYF.

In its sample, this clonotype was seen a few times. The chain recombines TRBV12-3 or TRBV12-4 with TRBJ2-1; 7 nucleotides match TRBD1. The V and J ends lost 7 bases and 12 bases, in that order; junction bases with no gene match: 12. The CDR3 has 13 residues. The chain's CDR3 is CASTPPGWDRQFF. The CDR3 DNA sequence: TGTGCCAGCACCCCACCGGGATGGGACAGGCAGTTCTTC.

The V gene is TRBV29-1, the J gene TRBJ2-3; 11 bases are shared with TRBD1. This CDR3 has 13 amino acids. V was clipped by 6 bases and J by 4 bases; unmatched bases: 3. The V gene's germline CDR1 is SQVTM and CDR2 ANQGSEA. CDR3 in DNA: TGCAGCGTCCCGGGACAGGGGGCAGATACGCAGTATTTT. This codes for CSVPGQGADTQYF.

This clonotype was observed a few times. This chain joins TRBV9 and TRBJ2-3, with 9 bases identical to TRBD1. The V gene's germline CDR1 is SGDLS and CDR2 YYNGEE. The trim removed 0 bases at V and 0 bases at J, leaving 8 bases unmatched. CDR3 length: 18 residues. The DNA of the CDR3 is TGTGCCAGCAGCGTAGCTAGACAGGGGACAGGGAGCACAGATACGCAGTATTTT. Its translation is CASSVARQGTGSTDTQYF.

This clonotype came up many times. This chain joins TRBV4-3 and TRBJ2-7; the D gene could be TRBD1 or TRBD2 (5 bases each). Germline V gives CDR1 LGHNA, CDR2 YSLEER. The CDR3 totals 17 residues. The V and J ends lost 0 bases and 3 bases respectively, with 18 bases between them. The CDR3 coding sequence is TGCGCCAGCAGCCAAGATCAGGGTTGGGGGAGAGGCTACGAGCAGTACTTC. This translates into CASSQDQGWGRGYEQYF.

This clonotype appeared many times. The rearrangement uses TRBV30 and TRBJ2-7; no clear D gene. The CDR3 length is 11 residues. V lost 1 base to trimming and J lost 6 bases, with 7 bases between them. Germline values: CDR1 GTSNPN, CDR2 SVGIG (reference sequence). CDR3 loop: CAWSDRGEQYF. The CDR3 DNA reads TGTGCCTGGAGTGACAGAGGCGAGCAGTACTTC.

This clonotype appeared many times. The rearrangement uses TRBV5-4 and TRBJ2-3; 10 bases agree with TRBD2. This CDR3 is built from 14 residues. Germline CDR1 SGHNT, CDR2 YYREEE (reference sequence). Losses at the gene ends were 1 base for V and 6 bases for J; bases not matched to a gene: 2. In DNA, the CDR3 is TGTGCCAGCAGCTTGCCTAGCGGGAGCGATACGCAGTATTTT. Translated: CASSLPSGSDTQYF. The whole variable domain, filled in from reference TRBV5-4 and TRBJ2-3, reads ETGVTQSPTHLIKTRGQQVTLRCSSQSGHNTVSWYQQALGQGPQFIFQYYREEENGRGNFPPRFSGLQFPNYSSELNVNALELDDSALYLCASSLPSGSDTQYFGPGTRLTVL.